This T cell receptor (beta chain) was retrieved from a study of shared clonotypes between healthy human individuals. Study-wide findings and caveats: Richness estimates generally favored naive over memory subsets. Non-shared clonotypes were found to have lower generation probabilities than the clonotypes that were shared by all four of the sorted-subset donors. The authors sampled blood alone, and tissue repertoires likely differ.

V lost 5 bases and J lost 3, with 17 bases in between. The CDR3 runs to 15 residues. Looked up from germline, CDR1 is MNHEY and CDR2 is SMNVEV (reference sequence). The repertoire was sequenced with immunoSEQ multiplex PCR; TCRdb's copy has only in-frame clones and lacks some. The sample has over 300,000 clones; roughly 84% are singletons. Concerning this clone: No antigen is known for it.

This clonotype was sampled from a man between 18 and 35 years old in good health. V is TRBV27 and J is TRBJ2-7; perhaps TRBD1 as D (5 bases). The sample comprised memory CD8+ T cells sorted from blood. Subset here: CD45RO+ cells pooled with CCR7-negative TemRA cells. The CDR3 loop reads CASSPSPGFFYEQYF. DNA of the CDR3: TGTGCCAGCAGTCCCAGCCCAGGGTTTTTCTACGAGCAGTACTTC.